This entry lists 25 T cell receptor beta chains sequenced from one sample in a study of CD8+ T cells in alopecia areata. In each case, RNA was isolated and then reverse transcribed into cDNA as the sequencing template. Sequencing was performed with immunoSEQ multiplex PCR; in TCRdb, only in-frame clones are kept and a portion is missing. The sample records 150,000 to 200,000 clones, about 67% being singletons. Material: CD8+ T cells sorted from blood, obtained at week 0. The source of these receptors is a human donor with alopecia areata.

This clone was recorded only once. The chain employs TRBV6-5 and TRBJ2-1, with a possible D match to TRBD1 (6 bases). The V end lost 0 bases, the J end lost 7 bases, and 13 bases lay between the germline ends. Germline V gene data show CDR1 as MNHEY and CDR2 as SVGAGI. CDR3 size: 15 residues. Written as DNA, the CDR3 is TGTGCCAGCAGTTACTCACAGGGTCACAGGAATGAGCAGTTCTTC. Its protein is CASSYSQGHRNEQFF.

The sample holds a few counts of this clone. CDR3 coding DNA: TGTGCCACCAGCAACGGGTGGGGGCCCTACGAGCAGTACTTC. Translating gives CATSNGWGPYEQYF. The chain is built from TRBV15 and TRBJ2-7, with TRBD1 as a possible D gene (6 bases). The CDR3 spans 14 residues. V dropped 4 bases and J dropped 2 bases, with 12 bases sitting between them. The germline CDR1 and CDR2 sequences are LNHNV and YYDKDF (reference sequence).

The chain has TRBV19 and TRBJ1-5; D perhaps matches TRBD1 (5 bases). The CDR3 has 13 residues. V was trimmed by 6 bases and J by 3 bases, leaving 9 bases between them. CDR1 and CDR2 (germline): LNHDA, SQIVND (reference sequence). This CDR3 reads CASSGGTNQPQHF. Written as DNA, the CDR3 is TGTGCCAGTAGCGGGGGAACCAATCAGCCCCAGCATTTT.

V is TRBV15 and J is TRBJ1-1, with D perhaps TRBD1 (5 bases). The CDR3 runs 18 residues. V was trimmed by 6 bases and J by 3 bases, leaving 26 bases between them. Germline-derived CDR1 and CDR2 are LNHNV and YYDKDF (reference sequence). The CDR3 spells CATRPHWGEGAWDTEAFF. For the CDR3, the DNA is TGTGCCACCAGACCCCATTGGGGGGAAGGGGCATGGGACACTGAAGCTTTCTTT.

This clone turned up a few times. The V and J genes are TRBV4-1 and TRBJ2-5, with 10 bases aligning to TRBD2. The germline V gene has CDR1 MGHRA and CDR2 YSYEKL. Trimming removed 2 bases from V and 3 bases from J; junction bases left unmatched: 3. CDR3 size: 15 residues. The CDR3 sequence: CASSQRTSGKETQYF. In DNA, the CDR3 is TGCGCCAGCAGCCAAAGGACTAGCGGAAAAGAGACCCAGTACTTC.

The rearrangement uses TRBV6-5 and TRBJ1-5; 7 bases line up with TRBD1. CDR3 length equals 14 residues. Germline V gene sequence: CDR1 MNHEY, CDR2 SVGAGI. With V trimmed by 6 bases and J by 6 bases, 8 bases remained unmatched. The CDR3 nucleotides read TGTGCCAGCAGAGCAGACAGGGACCGTCAGCCCCAGCATTTT. This translates into CASRADRDRQPQHF.

This chain connects TRBV5-1 to TRBJ1-2; 7 nucleotides align to TRBD1. J was trimmed by 7 bases and V by 2 bases; bases with no gene match: 11. The length of the CDR3 is 15 residues. Germline loops: CDR1 SGHRS, CDR2 YFSETQ. This CDR3 reads CASSFEAGGPFGYTF. Here the CDR3 DNA reads TGCGCCAGCAGCTTCGAGGCAGGGGGTCCTTTTGGCTACACCTTC.

The V and J genes are TRBV5-1 and TRBJ2-7; 9 bases map to TRBD1. Per the germline V gene, CDR1 is SGHRS and CDR2 is YFSETQ. The CDR3 covers 12 residues. Trimming removed 5 bases from V and 6 bases from J; junction bases left unmatched: 3. CDR3 nucleotides: TGCGCCAGCAGAGGGACAGGGACCGAGCAGTACTTC. Protein product: CASRGTGTEQYF.

The chain is built from TRBV19 and TRBJ2-7; D might be TRBD1 (5 bases). CDR3 length: 15 amino acids. Germline CDR1 reads LNHDA; CDR2 reads SQIVND (reference sequence). Trimming shortened V by 4 bases and J by 0 bases, and 13 bases separated the two germline ends. The CDR3 DNA reads TGTGCCAGTAGTACCCGCTGGGGCGGCTCCTACGAGCAGTACTTC. Its protein is CASSTRWGGSYEQYF.

The chain has TRBV9 and TRBJ1-5; the D is unclear. Between the trimmed V and J ends, which lost 4 bases and 6 bases, there was a span of 11 bases. The CDR3 has 13 amino acids. The germline V gene encodes CDR1 SGDLS and CDR2 YYNGEE. The CDR3 spells CASSTSTTQPQHF. The CDR3 DNA is TGTGCCAGCAGCACCAGTACCACTCAGCCCCAGCATTTT.

This sequence joins TRBV10-3 and TRBJ2-3; 10 bases are a match to TRBD2. The CDR3 length is 17 residues. Germline trimming cut 2 bases from V and 0 bases from J; bases unmatched to any gene: 5. The germline V gene has CDR1 ENHRY and CDR2 SYGVKD. The CDR3 reads CAISELKTSGSTDTQYF. The CDR3 coding sequence is TGTGCCATCAGTGAGCTTAAGACTAGCGGGAGCACAGATACGCAGTATTTT.

The chain carries TRBV5-1 and TRBJ2-7, with D hard to call. Germline values: CDR1 SGHRS, CDR2 YFSETQ. The V and J ends lost 5 bases and 5 bases respectively, with 11 bases between them. CDR3 length equals 12 residues. CDR3 loop: CASRSYRDEQYF. The CDR3 bases are TGCGCCAGCAGAAGTTATCGAGACGAGCAGTACTTC.

The rearrangement uses TRBV30 and TRBJ2-1, with 7 bases fitting TRBD2. The trim removed 5 bases at V and 6 bases at J, leaving 10 bases unmatched. The CDR3 spans 14 residues. Germline CDR1 is GTSNPN and CDR2 is SVGIG (reference sequence). DNA of the CDR3: TGTGCCTGGGGGGTCGGGACTACCCTCAATGAGCAGTTCTTC. It is translated as CAWGVGTTLNEQFF.

V usage is TRBV10-3 and J usage is TRBJ2-3, with D possibly matching TRBD2 (6 bases). Deletions cut 11 bases from V and 1 base from J, with 19 bases between. This CDR3 has 15 residues. From germline, CDR1 is ENHRY and CDR2 SYGVKD. CDR3 region: CAPPEGRRRTDTQYF. CDR3 DNA: TGTGCCCCCCCGGAGGGTAGACGGCGCACAGATACGCAGTATTTT.

The gene calls are TRBV13 and TRBJ1-1; 8 positions match TRBD1. This CDR3 is 13 amino acids long. V shed 5 bases, J shed 3 bases, and the junction held 2 bases outside the gene matches. In germline, CDR1 is PRHDT, CDR2 FYEKMQ (reference sequence). Written as DNA, the CDR3 is TGTGCCAGCAGCGGACAGGGTGACACTGAAGCTTTCTTT. It is translated as CASSGQGDTEAFF.

This chain links TRBV29-1 with TRBJ2-5, with TRBD2 matching 7 bases. Germline CDR1 is SQVTM and CDR2 is ANQGSEA. Trimming removed 1 base from V and 2 bases from J; junction bases left unmatched: 1. The CDR3 is made up of 13 amino acids. CDR3 in amino acids: CSVEGGGQETQYF. CDR3 DNA sequence: TGCAGCGTTGAAGGGGGGGGGCAAGAGACCCAGTACTTC. The complete variable domain, with remaining parts taken from reference TRBV29-1 and TRBJ2-5, reads SAVISQKPSRDICQRGTSLTIQCQVDSQVTMMFWYRQQPGQSLTLIATANQGSEATYESGFVIDKFPISRPNLTFSTLTVSNMSPEDSSIYLCSVEGGGQETQYFGPGTRLLVL.

The rearrangement links TRBV29-1 to TRBJ1-1, with D uncertain. Germline loops: CDR1 SQVTM, CDR2 ANQGSEA. The CDR3 has 12 amino acids. V gave up 4 bases and J gave up 4 bases, with 10 bases separating them. CDR3 nucleotide sequence: TGCAGCGTTGGCGGTGATGGCACTGAAGCTTTCTTT. It translates to CSVGGDGTEAFF.

V usage is TRBV11-3 and J usage is TRBJ2-7, with D perhaps matching TRBD1 (7 bases). Germline values: CDR1 SGHNT, CDR2 YENEEA. Trimming left V 2 bases short and J 3 bases short, with 14 bases between. This CDR3 contains 15 residues. The CDR3 sequence: CASSLRRGQLYEQYF. The CDR3, as DNA: TGTGCCAGCAGCTTAAGGAGGGGACAGCTCTACGAGCAGTACTTC. The whole variable domain, remainder taken from reference TRBV11-3 and TRBJ2-7, is EAGVVQSPRYKIIEKKQPVAFWCNPISGHNTLYWYLQNLGQGPELLIRYENEEAVDDSQLPKDRFSAERLKGVDSTLKIQPAELGDSAVYLCASSLRRGQLYEQYFGPGTRLTVT.

The chain links TRBV7-9 to TRBJ2-7; 11 bases agree with TRBD1. After removal of 4 bases from V and 3 bases from J, the junction contained 5 bases not matched to a gene. This CDR3 spans 15 amino acids. Germline V lookup: CDR1 SEHNR, CDR2 FQNEAQ (reference sequence). CDR3 loop: CASSSPGQGVYEQYF. The CDR3 DNA sequence: TGTGCCAGCAGCTCCCCGGGACAGGGGGTCTACGAGCAGTACTTC.

The rearrangement uses TRBV13 and TRBJ2-5; maybe TRBD1 (6 bases). CDR3 length: 17 residues. CDR1 is PRHDT and CDR2 is FYEKMQ in the germline V gene (reference sequence). The V and J ends lost 5 bases and 4 bases respectively, with 23 bases between them. CDR3 DNA sequence: TGTGCCAGCAGCACAACGAACAGGGCTAGCAGACTAGAGACCCAGTACTTC. It yields the protein CASSTTNRASRLETQYF.

This clone turned up a few times. J is TRBJ1-2 and V is TRBV29-1; 8 bases align to TRBD1. The CDR3 is 15 amino acids. V was pared by 3 bases and J by 4 bases, with 10 bases of the junction left unmatched. Germline V gene lookup returns CDR1 SQVTM and CDR2 ANQGSEA. CDR3 coding DNA: TGCAGCGTTGAGGATCAGGGGGCGCGGGGCTATGGCTACACCTTC. Amino acid sequence: CSVEDQGARGYGYTF.

CDR3 sequence: CASSLGAGPYNEQFF. The CDR3 DNA reads TGTGCCAGCAGCTTAGGAGCGGGACCCTACAATGAGCAGTTCTTC. The chain recombines TRBV7-8 with TRBJ2-1; 7 positions agree with TRBD2. J gave up 2 bases and V 1 base, and 2 bases lay outside the gene matches. CDR3 length: 15 amino acids. The germline gives CDR1 SGHVS, CDR2 FQNEAQ.

The rearrangement uses TRBV14 and TRBJ1-2; D is uncertain. The V end was cut by 0 bases, the J end by 10 bases, with 9 bases between. The CDR3 covers 12 residues. The germline V gene has CDR1 SGHDN and CDR2 FVKESK. CDR3 amino acids: CASSQDFANYTF. In nucleotides, the CDR3 is TGTGCCAGCAGCCAAGATTTCGCGAACTACACCTTC.

V is TRBV7-9 and J is TRBJ2-2; unclear D gene. The germline CDR1 and CDR2 sequences are SEHNR and FQNEAQ (reference sequence). V lost 2 bases, J lost 2 bases, and 0 bases lay in between. The CDR3 has 12 amino acids. The CDR3 spells CASSLNTGELFF. The CDR3 DNA is TGTGCCAGCAGCTTAAACACCGGGGAGCTGTTTTTT.

This chain connects TRBV29-1 to TRBJ1-2, with TRBD1 matching 8 bases. V lost 7 bases, J lost 4 bases, and 14 bases stayed unmatched. This CDR3 comprises 15 residues. Germline-derived CDR1 and CDR2 are SQVTM and ANQGSEA. CDR3 DNA: TGCAGCGCCCGACCACAAGGACAGGGTATCTATGGCTACACCTTC. Amino acids: CSARPQGQGIYGYTF.